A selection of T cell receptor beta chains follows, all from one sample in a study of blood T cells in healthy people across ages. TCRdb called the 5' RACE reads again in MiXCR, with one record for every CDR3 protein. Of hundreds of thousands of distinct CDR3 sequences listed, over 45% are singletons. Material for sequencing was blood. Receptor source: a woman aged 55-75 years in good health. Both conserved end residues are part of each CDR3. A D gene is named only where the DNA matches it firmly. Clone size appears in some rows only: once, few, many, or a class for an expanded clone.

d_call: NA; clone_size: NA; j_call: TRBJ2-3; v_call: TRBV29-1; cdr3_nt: TGCAGCGTTGTGGGTCCAGGGGCGACAGATTCGCAGTATTTT; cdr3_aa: CSVVGPGATDSQYF
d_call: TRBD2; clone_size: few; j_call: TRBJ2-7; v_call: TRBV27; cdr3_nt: TGTGCCAGCAGTTTCCTAGCGGGTGGAGAGCAGTACTTC; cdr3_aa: CASSFLAGGEQYF
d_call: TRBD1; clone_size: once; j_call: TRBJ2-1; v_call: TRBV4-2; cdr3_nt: TGTGCCAGCAGCCATCCTGGACAGGGGGCGCCTGAGCAGTTCTTC; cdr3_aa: CASSHPGQGAPEQFF
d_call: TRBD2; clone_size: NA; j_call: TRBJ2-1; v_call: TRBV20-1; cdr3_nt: TGCAGTGCTAGGGATAGCGGGAGGGCCGGGGGGAATGAGCAGTTCTTC; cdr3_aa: CSARDSGRAGGNEQFF
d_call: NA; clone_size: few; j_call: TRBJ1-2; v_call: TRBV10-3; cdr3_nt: TGTGCCATCAGTGAGTTACAGGGAAACTATGGCTACACCTTC; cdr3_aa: CAISELQGNYGYTF
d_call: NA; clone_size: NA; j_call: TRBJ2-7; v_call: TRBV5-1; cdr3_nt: TGCGCCAGCAGCAAACTACAGGGCTCCTACGAGCAGTACTTC; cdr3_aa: CASSKLQGSYEQYF
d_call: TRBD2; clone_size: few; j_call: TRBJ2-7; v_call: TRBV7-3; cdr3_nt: TGTGCCAGCAGCCCGACTAGCGGGAGTTCCCACGAGCAGTACTTC; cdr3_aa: CASSPTSGSSHEQYF
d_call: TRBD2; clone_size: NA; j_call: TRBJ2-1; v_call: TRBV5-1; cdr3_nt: TGCGCCAGCAGCTTGAGTCCTTGGGGCGGGAGTAATGAGCAGTTCTTC; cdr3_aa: CASSLSPWGGSNEQFF
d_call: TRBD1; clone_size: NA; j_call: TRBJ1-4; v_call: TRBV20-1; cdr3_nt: TGCAGTGCCTGGGACAGGGGCCCAGCAACTAATGAAAAACTGTTTTTT; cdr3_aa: CSAWDRGPATNEKLFF
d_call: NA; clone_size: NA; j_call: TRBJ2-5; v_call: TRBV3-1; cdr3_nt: TGTGCCAGCAGCCAAGCCGGTGGGGGCGACCAAGAGACCCAGTACTTC; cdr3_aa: CASSQAGGGDQETQYF
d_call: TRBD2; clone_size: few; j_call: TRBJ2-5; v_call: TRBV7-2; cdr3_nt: TGTGCCAGCAGCCTGGGACTAGCAGGGACGGGTGAGCAGTACTTC; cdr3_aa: CASSLGLAGTGEQYF
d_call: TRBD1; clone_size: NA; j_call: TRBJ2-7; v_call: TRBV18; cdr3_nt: TGTGCCAGCTCACCTTGGACAGGGGCCTACAATGAGCAGTACTTC; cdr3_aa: CASSPWTGAYNEQYF
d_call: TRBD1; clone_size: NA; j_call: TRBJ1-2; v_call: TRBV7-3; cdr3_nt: TGTGCCAGCAGCTCTCGACAGGGAGGAGTCTATGGCTACACCTTC; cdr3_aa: CASSSRQGGVYGYTF
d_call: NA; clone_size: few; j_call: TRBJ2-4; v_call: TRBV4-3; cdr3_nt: TGCGCCAGCAGCCAAGAGTCCCTTAGCGGAGCCAAAAACATTCAGTACTTC; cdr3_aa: CASSQESLSGAKNIQYF
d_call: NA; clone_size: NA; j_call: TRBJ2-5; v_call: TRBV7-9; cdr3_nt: TGTGCCAGCAGCCCTGACCCGCAAGAGACCCAGTACTTC; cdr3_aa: CASSPDPQETQYF
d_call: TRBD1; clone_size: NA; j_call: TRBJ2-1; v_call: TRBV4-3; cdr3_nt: TGCGCCAGCAGCCAAGATAGACAGGGGGCTCAGTTCTTC; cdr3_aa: CASSQDRQGAQFF